This T cell receptor beta chain was sequenced for a study of T cell repertoires and HLA-DP antigens. In the study overall: In vitro CD4+ alloreactivity was against HeLa-presented HLA-DP. Findings of the study overall: Clones undetected before culture averaged approximately 35% against one allele and about 55% against the other.

CDR3 length equals 16 residues. Per the germline V gene, CDR1 is LNHNV and CDR2 is YYDKDF (reference sequence). V was shortened by 0 bases and J by 7 bases, with 13 bases between the two germline ends. A word on this clone: No antigen is known for it.

Amplification used primers for 54 TRBV and 13 TRBJ segments. For pre-culture CD4+ samples, the target was approximately 200,000 T cell genomes. Profiling relied on immunoSEQ multiplex PCR, and the TCRdb table lists in-frame clones only, not all of them. The sample contains about 89,000 clones, roughly 86% of which appear only once. This receptor was identified in a man aged 45-65 years in good health and CMV-seronegative. The chain carries TRBV15 and TRBJ1-6; perhaps TRBD1 as D (6 bases). Sequences were obtained from CD4+ T cells from PBMCs. As DNA, the CDR3 is TGTGCCACCAGCAGAGATGAGGTTGGACAGAATTCACCCCTCCACTTT. Amino acid sequence: CATSRDEVGQNSPLHF.